What follows are 22 T cell receptor beta chains derived from one specimen sequenced in a study of graft-versus-host responses after intestinal transplantation. For these receptors, no antigen is known. The method was immunoSEQ multiplex PCR; TCRdb's version includes in-frame clones alone and lacks a portion of them. The sample consists of about 97,000 clones, roughly nine tenths of them appearing once. The sequencing here drew on unstimulated CD4+ T cells sorted from spleen or lymph node cells, taken before transplant. These receptors all come from a human donor who was the organ donor for an intestinal transplant.

The chain has TRBV4-1 and TRBJ2-3, with TRBD2 matching 8 bases. V shed 0 bases and J 0 bases; nucleotides not matched to a gene: 5. This CDR3 is 17 amino acids long. CDR1 MGHRA and CDR2 YSYEKL come from the germline V gene. The CDR3 DNA follows: TGCGCCAGCAGCCAAGAAATAGCGGGACTAAGCACAGATACGCAGTATTTT. This encodes CASSQEIAGLSTDTQYF.

This sequence joins TRBV30 and TRBJ2-7; no clear D. Germline CDR1 and CDR2: GTSNPN and SVGIG (reference sequence). The CDR3 is 16 amino acids. Trimming stripped 0 bases from V and 0 bases from J, with 15 bases between. CDR3 coding DNA: TGTGCCTGGAGTGTATCCCAACTTGCCCTCTCCTACGAGCAGTACTTC. This sequence encodes CAWSVSQLALSYEQYF. The whole variable domain, remainder taken from reference TRBV30 and TRBJ2-7, is SQTIHQWPATLVQPVGSPLSLECTVEGTSNPNLYWYRQAAGRGLQLLFYSVGIGQISSEVPQNLSASRPQDRQFILSSKKLLLSDSGFYLCAWSVSQLALSYEQYFGPGTRLTVT.

This rearrangement joins TRBV7-3 to TRBJ1-6, with D unresolved. The CDR3 runs to 15 residues. Looked up from germline, CDR1 is SGHTA and CDR2 is FQGTGA. V shed 3 bases and J shed 7 bases, with 13 bases lying between them. The DNA for the CDR3 is TGTGCCAGCAGCTTCAACGGGTTAGACAATTCACCCCTCCACTTT. Its translation: CASSFNGLDNSPLHF.

The rearrangement joins TRBV6-1 to TRBJ2-4; 12 bases agree with TRBD1. Germline values: CDR1 MNHNS, CDR2 SASEGT. This CDR3 is built from 16 residues. V lost 2 bases, J lost 7 bases, and 6 bases stayed unmatched. Here the CDR3 reads CASSERGQGARNIQYF. DNA for the CDR3: TGTGCCAGCAGTGAAAGGGGACAGGGGGCGCGCAACATTCAGTACTTC.

The chain recombines TRBV5-6 with TRBJ2-4, with a possible D match to TRBD2 (5 bases). The CDR3 is made up of 15 amino acids. Germline assignment: CDR1 SGHDT and CDR2 YYEEEE. V gave up 1 base and J gave up 6 bases, with 14 bases separating them. CDR3 DNA sequence: TGTGCCAGCAGCTTGCAACCAACGGGAACAAACATTCAGTACTTC. It is translated as CASSLQPTGTNIQYF.

The V gene is TRBV2, the J gene TRBJ1-5; 8 bases are a match to TRBD1. CDR1 and CDR2 (germline): SNHLY, FYNNEI. The length of the CDR3 is 16 residues. Losses at the gene ends were 3 bases for V and 5 bases for J; bases not matched to a gene: 9. The CDR3 is CASSELPGQAHQPQHF. The CDR3 nucleotides are TGTGCCAGCAGTGAGTTACCGGGACAGGCTCATCAGCCCCAGCATTTT.

This sequence joins TRBV4-2 and TRBJ1-6; no reliable D call. Germline-derived CDR1 and CDR2 are LGHNA and YNFKEQ. The length of the CDR3 is 16 residues. V lost 1 base, J lost 0 bases, and 7 bases lay in between. The CDR3 nucleotides are TGTGCCAGCAGCCAAGGGGCAGACTCCTATAATTCACCCCTCCACTTT. Translated: CASSQGADSYNSPLHF.

To note about this clone: The same CDR3 can be traced to other DNA sequences in this sample. The chain carries TRBV7-3 and TRBJ2-5; D is possibly TRBD1 (6 bases). This CDR3 is built from 13 residues. In germline, CDR1 is SGHTA, CDR2 FQGTGA. Trimming stripped 3 bases from V and 4 bases from J, with 9 bases between. Here the CDR3 DNA reads TGTGCCAGCAGCTTCGGCAGGGGAGAGACCCAGTACTTC. It translates to CASSFGRGETQYF.

This clone was recorded once. This chain joins TRBV7-6 and TRBJ2-1, with 8 bases aligning to TRBD2. Trimming at V came to 4 bases and at J to 6 bases, leaving 11 bases not matched to a gene. The length of the CDR3 is 16 residues. Germline CDR1 SGHVS, CDR2 FNYEAQ. CDR3 sequence reads: CASSSRRTSGGNEQFF. In nucleotides, the CDR3 is TGTGCCAGCAGCTCGAGAAGGACGAGCGGGGGCAATGAGCAGTTCTTC.

The gene calls are TRBV5-6 and TRBJ1-2; D ambiguous. CDR1 is SGHDT and CDR2 is YYEEEE in the germline V gene. V was trimmed by 4 bases and J by 4 bases, leaving 14 bases between them. This CDR3 comprises 14 residues. The CDR3 DNA is TGTGCCAGCAGCCCCCGAGGAAAACCCTATGGCTACACCTTC. Translation gives CASSPRGKPYGYTF.

V is TRBV27 and J is TRBJ1-2, with TRBD1 identical over 7 bases. This CDR3 is 12 amino acids long. V trimming: 6 bases; J trimming: 6 bases; junction bases outside the gene matches: 4. Germline V gene lookup returns CDR1 MNHEY and CDR2 SMNVEV (reference sequence). The CDR3 coding sequence is TGTGCCAGCAGAAGAACAGGGGATGGCTACACCTTC. It encodes CASRRTGDGYTF.

This sequence joins TRBV7-3 and TRBJ2-1, with D unclear. This CDR3 is built from 14 residues. V was clipped by 2 bases and J by 9 bases, with 14 bases between them. The germline CDR1 and CDR2 sequences are SGHTA and FQGTGA. The CDR3 bases are TGTGCCAGCAGCTTAGAGTTGGTGCCAGGTGAGCAGTTCTTC. Its translation: CASSLELVPGEQFF.

In regard to this clone: Since the CDR3 does not end with the conserved phenylalanine or tryptophan, this likely comes from a read error. The V gene is TRBV18, the J gene TRBJ1-1; TRBD1 is a possible D gene (5 bases). The ends were cut back, 6 bases at V and 4 bases at J, with 15 bases in the middle. This CDR3 is built from 14 residues. From germline, CDR1 is KGHSH and CDR2 LQKENI. The CDR3 nucleotides are TGTGCCAGCTCGTACGACAGCTCAACCACTGAAGCTTTCCTT. As protein: CASSYDSSTTEAFL.

The chain couples TRBV4-3 to TRBJ2-7, with a tentative D call TRBD2 (5 bases). The CDR3 is made up of 12 amino acids. Germline V gene sequence: CDR1 LGHNA, CDR2 YSLEER. V dropped 4 bases and J dropped 7 bases, with 11 bases sitting between them. The CDR3, as DNA: TGCGCCAGCAGCCTTAATACGGGGGAGCAGTACTTC. Amino acid sequence: CASSLNTGEQYF.

The gene calls are TRBV27 and TRBJ2-5; D is ambiguous. The J call may be incorrect, as the DNA end agrees better with TRBJ2-7. The CDR3 has 13 residues. Per germline, CDR1 MNHEY and CDR2 SMNVEV (reference sequence). The CDR3 sequence: CASFGSATYEQYF. The CDR3 nucleotides are TGTGCCAGCTTCGGGTCAGCGACCTACGAGCAGTACTTC.

The chain employs TRBV7-2 and TRBJ1-6; D is perhaps TRBD1 (6 bases). V was trimmed by 3 bases and J by 7 bases, leaving 16 bases between them. The CDR3 is 16 residues long. Germline V gene sequence: CDR1 SGHTA, CDR2 FQGNSA. CDR3 loop: CASSLVAGTLNSPLHF. As DNA, the CDR3 is TGTGCCAGCAGCTTGGTTGCCGGGACACTAAATTCACCCCTCCACTTT.

The V call is TRBV19, the J call TRBJ2-1, with D unresolved. Germline V gene sequence: CDR1 LNHDA, CDR2 SQIVND (reference sequence). This CDR3 region has 13 residues. Trimming left V 0 bases short and J 4 bases short, with 4 bases between. DNA for the CDR3: TGTGCCAGTAGTATAGATCGGTACAATGAGCAGTTCTTC. As protein: CASSIDRYNEQFF.

The rearrangement uses TRBV20-1 and TRBJ2-1; D gene uncertain. Looked up from germline, CDR1 is DFQATT and CDR2 is SNEGSKA (reference sequence). Trimming removed 6 bases at V and 4 bases at J, with 4 bases between. The CDR3 spans 10 residues. The CDR3 region is CSAKYNEQFF. The CDR3 DNA reads as TGCAGTGCCAAATACAATGAGCAGTTCTTC.

The chain recombines TRBV15 with TRBJ2-5, with 14 bases fitting TRBD2. The CDR3 length is 17 residues. J was trimmed by 5 bases and V by 0 bases; bases with no gene match: 5. Per germline, CDR1 LNHNV and CDR2 YYDKDF (reference sequence). This CDR3 reads CATSRDSTSGGAETQYF. CDR3 bases: TGTGCCACCAGCAGAGATTCGACTAGCGGGGGGGCGGAGACCCAGTACTTC.

The rearrangement uses TRBV18 and TRBJ1-2; D is perhaps TRBD1 (5 bases). Germline V gene sequence: CDR1 KGHSH, CDR2 LQKENI. The CDR3 length is 15 residues. The V and J ends lost 0 bases and 5 bases respectively, with 13 bases between them. The CDR3 is CASSPPRTTIYGYTF. CDR3 nucleotide sequence: TGTGCCAGCTCACCACCGAGGACAACTATTTATGGCTACACCTTC.

The rearrangement joins TRBV9 to TRBJ2-1; 9 positions agree with TRBD2. The V gene's germline CDR1 is SGDLS and CDR2 YYNGEE. The V segment lost 0 bases and the J segment 2 bases; nucleotides outside the gene matches: 6. CDR3 size: 17 residues. CDR3 protein: CASSVEAGGVPYNEQFF. The CDR3 DNA is TGTGCCAGCAGCGTAGAAGCGGGGGGCGTCCCCTACAATGAGCAGTTCTTC.

The V call is TRBV5-1, the J call TRBJ2-3; maybe TRBD2 (6 bases). Germline CDR1 and CDR2: SGHRS and YFSETQ. This CDR3 region has 13 residues. Between the trimmed V and J ends, which lost 4 bases and 0 bases, there was a span of 6 bases. CDR3 in amino acids: CASSGGSTDTQYF. DNA of the CDR3: TGCGCCAGCAGCGGGGGGAGCACAGATACGCAGTATTTT.